What follows are 28 T cell receptor beta chains derived from one specimen sequenced in a study of cytomegalovirus exposure and HLA in healthy donors. TCRdb's copy holds only in-frame clones and misses some; the assay was immunoSEQ multiplex PCR. The repertoire holds hundreds of thousands of clones, with around 86% as singletons. The sample was PBMCs. The receptor set was obtained from a woman aged 18-29 years in good health and CMV-seronegative.

This clone was seen just once. The rearrangement links TRBV5-4 to TRBJ2-1; TRBD2 aligns across 7 bases. Germline CDR1 and CDR2: SGHNT and YYREEE (reference sequence). The CDR3 extends over 16 amino acids. Germline trimming cut 3 bases from V and 1 base from J; bases unmatched to any gene: 7. CDR3 residues: CASSWEAGVSYNEQFF. CDR3 DNA: TGTGCCAGCAGCTGGGAGGCGGGGGTTTCCTACAATGAGCAGTTCTTC.

This clone showed up just once. This rearrangement joins TRBV18 to TRBJ1-2, with 7 bases fitting TRBD1. Germline CDR1 KGHSH, CDR2 LQKENI. The CDR3 is 13 residues long. The V segment lost 3 bases and the J segment 6 bases; nucleotides outside the gene matches: 4. This chain's CDR3 is CASSPTGIDGYTF. Here the CDR3 DNA reads TGTGCCAGCTCACCGACAGGGATCGATGGCTACACCTTC.

The genes are TRBV19 and TRBJ1-1, with D tentatively TRBD1 (5 bases). The germline gives CDR1 LNHDA, CDR2 SQIVND (reference sequence). The CDR3 runs to 12 residues. V lost 3 bases and J lost 7, with 9 bases in between. This CDR3 reads CASSIWGGEAFF. CDR3 DNA: TGTGCCAGTAGTATTTGGGGCGGTGAAGCTTTCTTT.

This chain joins TRBV9 and TRBJ1-2; D perhaps matches TRBD1 (5 bases). The V and J ends lost 3 bases and 8 bases respectively, with 17 bases between them. In germline, CDR1 is SGDLS, CDR2 YYNGEE. This CDR3 has 14 residues. The CDR3: CASSGPPGIGGYTF. CDR3 bases: TGTGCCAGCAGCGGCCCCCCAGGGATAGGGGGCTACACCTTC.

This sequence joins TRBV7-7 and TRBJ2-3; 16 bases line up with TRBD2. V trimming: 5 bases; J trimming: 5 bases; junction bases outside the gene matches: 4. Germline-derived CDR1 and CDR2 are SSHAT and FNYEAQ (reference sequence). This CDR3 contains 16 residues. The DNA of the CDR3 is TGTGCCAGCAGCGGGGGGACTAGCGGGAGGGAAGATACGCAGTATTTT. It translates to CASSGGTSGREDTQYF.

The gene calls are TRBV29-1 and TRBJ1-1; the D gene is possibly TRBD1 (6 bases). The CDR3 extends over 12 amino acids. Trimming removed 4 bases at V and 4 bases at J, with 10 bases between. CDR1 is SQVTM, CDR2 ANQGSEA, per germline. This chain's CDR3 is CSVARGGTEAFF. The CDR3 DNA is TGCAGCGTTGCTCGAGGGGGCACTGAAGCTTTCTTT.

V usage is TRBV6-5 and J usage is TRBJ1-4; no clear D gene. V was trimmed by 2 bases and J by 5 bases, leaving 6 bases between them. The CDR3 loop spans 13 amino acids. Looked up from germline, CDR1 is MNHEY and CDR2 is SVGAGI. In DNA, the CDR3 is TGTGCCAGCAGTTACAACAGAAATGAAAAACTGTTTTTT. The encoded protein is CASSYNRNEKLFF.

The chain combines TRBV9 with TRBJ2-7; TRBD1 aligns across 9 bases. Trimming removed 4 bases from V and 0 bases from J; junction bases left unmatched: 5. This CDR3 comprises 15 residues. CDR1 is SGDLS and CDR2 is YYNGEE in the germline V gene. CDR3 DNA: TGTGCCAGCAGCCCCTGGACAGGGGCCTCCTACGAGCAGTACTTC. It codes for CASSPWTGASYEQYF. Complete variable domain (other parts from reference TRBV9 and TRBJ2-7): DSGVTQTPKHLITATGQRVTLRCSPRSGDLSVYWYQQSLDQGLQFLIQYYNGEERAKGNILERFSAQQFPDLHSELNLSSLELGDSALYFCASSPWTGASYEQYFGPGTRLTVT.

This chain uses TRBV5-1 with TRBJ2-5, with 9 bases identical to TRBD2. The V segment lost 0 bases and the J segment 2 bases; nucleotides outside the gene matches: 2. The CDR3 totals 15 residues. Germline V gene sequence: CDR1 SGHRS, CDR2 YFSETQ. CDR3 amino acids: CASSLVAGGQETQYF. CDR3 nucleotide sequence: TGCGCCAGCAGCTTGGTGGCGGGGGGGCAAGAGACCCAGTACTTC.

The chain is built from TRBV4-2 and TRBJ2-3; 10 bases map to TRBD2. This CDR3 spans 15 amino acids. Trimming took 3 bases from V and 6 from J; bases not matched to a gene: 6. CDR1 is LGHNA and CDR2 is YNFKEQ in the germline V gene. This CDR3 reads CASSHPGLATDTQYF. The DNA of the CDR3 is TGTGCCAGCAGCCACCCGGGACTAGCGACGGATACGCAGTATTTT.

The chain couples TRBV10-1 to TRBJ2-3; D might be TRBD1 (6 bases). This CDR3 region has 16 residues. Between the trimmed V and J ends, which lost 1 base and 2 bases, there was a span of 13 bases. Germline V lookup: CDR1 WNHNN, CDR2 SYGVQD (reference sequence). CDR3 in DNA: TGCGCCAGCAGTGAGTGGCCCCAGGGGCCCACAGATACGCAGTATTTT. It yields the protein CASSEWPQGPTDTQYF.

This clone occurred a few times. V is TRBV2 and J is TRBJ1-4, with a weak D call TRBD1 (6 bases). This CDR3 is built from 12 residues. Per the germline V gene, CDR1 is SNHLY and CDR2 is FYNNEI. V shed 6 bases and J shed 8 bases, with 10 bases lying between them. The CDR3 region is CASRDRPEKLFF. The CDR3 DNA reads as TGTGCCAGCAGGGACAGACCCGAAAAACTGTTTTTT.

The chain uses TRBV9 and TRBJ1-1; 8 bases match TRBD1. The CDR3 covers 16 residues. Losses at the gene ends were 1 base for V and 0 bases for J; bases not matched to a gene: 5. Germline V gene lookup returns CDR1 SGDLS and CDR2 YYNGEE. CDR3: CASSVQGARMNTEAFF. The CDR3 bases are TGTGCCAGCAGCGTACAGGGGGCTAGGATGAACACTGAAGCTTTCTTT. The whole variable domain, filled in from reference TRBV9 and TRBJ1-1, reads DSGVTQTPKHLITATGQRVTLRCSPRSGDLSVYWYQQSLDQGLQFLIQYYNGEERAKGNILERFSAQQFPDLHSELNLSSLELGDSALYFCASSVQGARMNTEAFFGQGTRLTVV.

Details on this clone: The same CDR3 also results from other DNA sequences found in this sample. This chain connects TRBV28 to TRBJ1-2, with D uncertain. V was shortened by 4 bases and J by 1 base, with 7 bases between the two germline ends. This CDR3 region has 13 residues. The germline V gene encodes CDR1 MDHEN and CDR2 SYDVKM. The CDR3 loop reads CASSSRLNYGYTF. The CDR3 coding sequence is TGTGCCAGCAGTTCAAGACTTAACTATGGCTACACCTTC.

V gene TRBV7-9 combines with J gene TRBJ2-3, with 8 bases aligning to TRBD2. V trimming: 1 base; J trimming: 4 bases; junction bases outside the gene matches: 4. There are 15 residues in the CDR3. The germline gives CDR1 SEHNR, CDR2 FQNEAQ (reference sequence). This CDR3 is CASSLGTSSADTQYF. In nucleotides, the CDR3 is TGTGCCAGCAGCTTAGGGACTAGCAGCGCAGATACGCAGTATTTT.

V and J are TRBV28 and TRBJ2-1; 10 positions match TRBD1. Trimming at V came to 6 bases and at J to 7 bases, leaving 9 bases not matched to a gene. The CDR3 consists of 15 residues. The germline gives CDR1 MDHEN, CDR2 SYDVKM. The CDR3: CASSHRQGAVNEQFF. CDR3 bases: TGTGCCAGCAGCCATCGACAGGGGGCCGTTAATGAGCAGTTCTTC.

This sequence joins TRBV6-1 and TRBJ2-2, with 14 bases fitting TRBD2. Unmatched junction bases numbered 2, after V lost 8 bases and J lost 3 bases. The CDR3 runs 15 residues. Germline V gives CDR1 MNHNS, CDR2 SASEGT. The DNA of the CDR3 is TGTGCCAGCCCGGGACTAGCGGGAGACACCGGGGAGCTGTTTTTT. Translating gives CASPGLAGDTGELFF.

The V call is TRBV6-6, the J call TRBJ1-4; 8 nucleotides align to TRBD1. V gave up 6 bases and J gave up 8 bases; unmatched junction bases: 8. This CDR3 comprises 14 residues. In germline, CDR1 is MNHNY, CDR2 SVGAGI (reference sequence). CDR3 sequence: CASSQGQGREKLFF. The DNA of the CDR3 is TGTGCCAGCAGCCAAGGACAGGGACGGGAAAAACTGTTTTTT.

This clone was recorded a few times. The chain recombines TRBV19 with TRBJ1-5; TRBD1 matches at 7 bases. The V gene end was trimmed by 10 bases and the J gene end by 2 bases; junction bases not matched to a gene: 8. CDR1 is LNHDA, CDR2 SQIVND, per germline (reference sequence). The CDR3 has 14 residues. Here the CDR3 reads CATEQGWGNQPQHF. The CDR3 DNA reads TGTGCCACTGAACAGGGGTGGGGCAATCAGCCCCAGCATTTT. The complete variable domain, with remaining parts taken from reference TRBV19 and TRBJ1-5, reads DGGITQSPKYLFRKEGQNVTLSCEQNLNHDAMYWYRQDPGQGLRLIYYSQIVNDFQKGDIAEGYSVSREKKESFPLTVTSAQKNPTAFYLCATEQGWGNQPQHFGDGTRLSIL.

The chain has TRBV28 and TRBJ1-2; D gene ambiguous. The length of the CDR3 is 15 residues. Trimming took 5 bases from V and 6 from J, leaving 19 bases between them. Germline CDR1 is MDHEN and CDR2 is SYDVKM. In nucleotides, the CDR3 is TGTGCCAGCAGTGCCGTTGCCGAAACGGGAGATGGCTACACCTTC. Translated, it gives CASSAVAETGDGYTF.

This clone was seen only once. This chain connects TRBV30 to TRBJ2-7, with TRBD2 matching over 7 bases. This CDR3 has 13 residues. Germline trimming cut 0 bases from V and 11 bases from J; bases unmatched to any gene: 10. Germline V lookup: CDR1 GTSNPN, CDR2 SVGIG (reference sequence). The CDR3 DNA reads as TGTGCCTGGAGTGTACTGTGGGAGGGTGAGGAGTACTTC. Its protein is CAWSVLWEGEEYF.

This clone showed up just a few times. The chain employs TRBV19 and TRBJ2-1; TRBD2 matches at 13 bases. The germline V gene encodes CDR1 LNHDA and CDR2 SQIVND (reference sequence). Unmatched junction bases numbered 7, after V lost 5 bases and J lost 3 bases. CDR3 size: 17 residues. In DNA, the CDR3 is TGTGCCAGTAGTGCCTCCGGGACTAGCGGGATCTACAATGAGCAGTTCTTC. Its translation is CASSASGTSGIYNEQFF.

This chain connects TRBV29-1 to TRBJ2-3; 9 bases are a match to TRBD2. CDR3 length equals 14 residues. V was pared by 7 bases and J by 4 bases, with 9 bases of the junction left unmatched. Germline CDR1 reads SQVTM; CDR2 reads ANQGSEA. The CDR3 reads CSAGGGGQSDTQYF. CDR3 sequence (DNA): TGCAGCGCCGGCGGGGGGGGTCAGTCAGATACGCAGTATTTT.

J is TRBJ1-2 and V is TRBV7-9; no clear D. This CDR3 comprises 12 residues. The V end was cut by 4 bases, the J end by 4 bases, with 7 bases between. Germline V gives CDR1 SEHNR, CDR2 FQNEAQ (reference sequence). This chain's CDR3 is CASSSKSYGYTF. CDR3 DNA: TGTGCCAGCAGCTCAAAGAGCTATGGCTACACCTTC.

The rearrangement uses TRBV27 and TRBJ1-5, with D tentatively TRBD1 (5 bases). The germline V gene encodes CDR1 MNHEY and CDR2 SMNVEV (reference sequence). The CDR3 contains 14 residues. The V gene lost 8 bases and the J gene lost 4 bases, with 15 bases spanning the gap. The CDR3 DNA is TGTGCCAGCTCATCGCGGGGCTCGAATCAGCCCCAGCATTTT. Protein sequence: CASSSRGSNQPQHF.

This chain uses TRBV14 with TRBJ2-7; 9 bases are a match to TRBD2. The length of the CDR3 is 14 residues. Germline V gives CDR1 SGHDN, CDR2 FVKESK. V was pared by 4 bases and J by 6 bases, with 7 bases of the junction left unmatched. The chain's CDR3 is CASSLGTSFSEQYF. CDR3 bases: TGTGCCAGCAGCCTGGGGACTAGCTTCTCCGAGCAGTACTTC.

The CDR3 nucleotides read TGTGCCAGCAGCCCGGACAGTCGGGCGACCCAGTACTTC. This encodes CASSPDSRATQYF. The chain links TRBV11-2 to TRBJ2-5; tentative D call: TRBD1 (6 bases). The CDR3 contains 13 residues. Germline V gene lookup returns CDR1 SGHAT and CDR2 FQNNGV. Trimming stripped 5 bases from V and 7 bases from J, with 14 bases between.

This chain connects TRBV6-5 to TRBJ2-5; 12 nucleotides match TRBD2. The CDR3 is made up of 15 amino acids. In germline, CDR1 is MNHEY, CDR2 SVGAGI. Germline trimming cut 2 bases from V and 5 bases from J; bases unmatched to any gene: 3. This chain's CDR3 is CASSYASGGAETQYF. The CDR3 DNA follows: TGTGCCAGCAGTTACGCTAGCGGGGGGGCGGAGACCCAGTACTTC.